The entry below describes one T cell receptor beta chain. The target antigen is unknown. This sample is part of a study of T cell clones after liver transplantation. About the study: A pre-transplant mixed lymphocyte reaction with TCRbeta sequencing defined graft-donor-reactive clones followed in post-transplant blood. Three of eight recipients were HCV-positive; others had non-autoimmune, non-viral indications. General observations from the study: Graft donor-reactive T cells possibly entered the graft instead of undergoing deletion. Conclusions were preliminary, with small, heterogeneous patient groups.

V was cut by 4 bases and J by 1 base, with 11 bases left in between. Germline loops: CDR1 MNHEY, CDR2 SMNVEV (reference sequence). The length of the CDR3 is 15 residues. The repertoire was sequenced with immunoSEQ multiplex PCR; TCRdb's copy has only in-frame clones and lacks some. The table has about 21,000 clones, 85% to 95% seen once. The clonotype originates from a human patient who received a liver transplant. Some T cells may be graft donor cells. The sample was CD8+ T cells from blood, taken about 27 months after liver transplant. The chain uses TRBV27 and TRBJ2-1, with D possibly TRBD1 on 6 matching bases. CDR3 in DNA: TGTGCCAGCAGTTCCCGGACAGCGTCCTACAATGAGCAGTTCTTC. Protein sequence: CASSSRTASYNEQFF.